The 19 T cell receptor beta chains listed next were all sequenced from one sample in a study of OX40 agonist ivuxolimab in advanced cancers. Assay used: immunoSEQ multiplex PCR; TCRdb lists only in-frame clones, some missing. The repertoire holds some 80,000 clones, with 90% to 95% as singletons. The source was CD4+ or CD8+ T cells sorted from blood, collected in a trial of the OX40 agonist ivuxolimab. The receptors derive from an adult with an advanced solid tumor such as melanoma, head and neck, liver or kidney cancer.

This clone appeared a single time. V usage is TRBV4-3 and J usage is TRBJ1-5; possibly TRBD1 for D (6 bases). Between the trimmed V and J ends, which lost 2 bases and 2 bases, there was a span of 13 bases. Looked up from germline, CDR1 is LGHNA and CDR2 is YSLEER. CDR3 length: 16 residues. CDR3 sequence (DNA): TGCGCCAGCAGCCAAAATCGGGCAGGGGGCAATCAGCCCCAGCATTTT. This sequence encodes CASSQNRAGGNQPQHF.

V is TRBV7-9 and J is TRBJ2-4; 7 bases align to TRBD1. J was trimmed by 0 bases and V by 2 bases; bases with no gene match: 7. Looked up from germline, CDR1 is SEHNR and CDR2 is FQNEAQ (reference sequence). CDR3 length: 17 amino acids. The CDR3 DNA reads TGTGCCAGCAGCTTATCTAGACAGGGCATAGCCAAAAACATTCAGTACTTC. Protein product: CASSLSRQGIAKNIQYF. Full variable domain (rest looked up from reference TRBV7-9 and TRBJ2-4): DTGVSQNPRHKITKRGQNVTFRCDPISEHNRLYWYRQTLGQGPEFLTYFQNEAQLEKSRLLSDRFSAERPKGSFSTLEIQRTEQGDSAMYLCASSLSRQGIAKNIQYFGAGTRLSVL.

The gene calls are TRBV27 and TRBJ2-6, with D hard to call. Germline values: CDR1 MNHEY, CDR2 SMNVEV (reference sequence). This CDR3 contains 13 residues. V was clipped by 4 bases and J by 0 bases, with 1 base between them. The CDR3 DNA sequence: TGTGCCAGCAGTTACTCTGGGGCCAACGTCCTGACTTTC. It codes for CASSYSGANVLTF.

The rearrangement joins TRBV7-6 to TRBJ2-5, with D perhaps given as TRBD1 or TRBD2 (5 bases each). Germline loops: CDR1 SGHVS, CDR2 FNYEAQ. Trimming took off 3 bases at V and 2 bases at J, with 13 bases between the two ends. The CDR3 covers 15 residues. CDR3 in amino acids: CASSFGASLQETQYF. Here the CDR3 DNA reads TGTGCCAGCAGCTTCGGGGCATCCCTTCAAGAGACCCAGTACTTC.

The chain carries TRBV9 and TRBJ2-5; D is tentatively TRBD1 or TRBD2 (7 bases each). The germline V and J ends were trimmed by 2 bases and 5 bases, with 25 bases remaining between them. Germline CDR1 and CDR2: SGDLS and YYNGEE. The CDR3 covers 18 residues. CDR3: CASSVARGLAADGETQYF. CDR3 bases: TGTGCCAGCAGCGTCGCGAGGGGGCTAGCGGCAGATGGGGAGACCCAGTACTTC. The full variable domain, rest sourced from reference TRBV9 and TRBJ2-5, is DSGVTQTPKHLITATGQRVTLRCSPRSGDLSVYWYQQSLDQGLQFLIQYYNGEERAKGNILERFSAQQFPDLHSELNLSSLELGDSALYFCASSVARGLAADGETQYFGPGTRLLVL.

Only one count was recorded for this clone. The chain couples TRBV21-1 to TRBJ2-6; the table's D gene call, TRBD1, was not cross checked with the DNA. TRBV21-1 is labeled a pseudogene. This CDR3 spans 19 amino acids. The CDR3 DNA follows: TGTGCCAGCAGCAAAGGGGCTACAGGGAGAACGTGCGGGGCCAACGTCCTGACTTTC. Translated, it gives CASSKGATGRTCGANVLTF.

This clone has only one observation. The chain carries TRBV5-1 and TRBJ2-2; D possibly uses TRBD1 or TRBD2 (6 bases each). Germline lookup yields CDR1 SGHRS and CDR2 YFSETQ. The CDR3 consists of 17 residues. The germline V and J ends were trimmed by 0 bases and 7 bases, with 19 bases remaining between them. The CDR3 region is CASSLGRSGAPDGELFF. The CDR3 DNA is TGCGCCAGCAGCTTGGGAAGATCGGGGGCCCCGGACGGGGAGCTGTTTTTT.

This chain connects TRBV7-9 to TRBJ1-5, with D possibly being TRBD1 (5 bases). Per the germline V gene, CDR1 is SEHNR and CDR2 is FQNEAQ (reference sequence). V was pared by 2 bases and J by 5 bases, with 13 bases between. This CDR3 comprises 15 residues. The CDR3 region has the DNA TGTGCCAGCAGCTTAAATTTGGGACCCCATCAGCCCCAGCATTTT. It codes for CASSLNLGPHQPQHF.

V is TRBV11-3 and J is TRBJ2-1, with a tentative D call TRBD2 (6 bases). CDR1 and CDR2 (germline): SGHNT, YENEEA. CDR3 size: 17 residues. Between the trimmed V and J ends, which lost 5 bases and 2 bases, there was a span of 19 bases. The CDR3 reads CASSPSAGPYAYNEQFF. CDR3 coding DNA: TGTGCCAGCAGCCCAAGCGCGGGGCCTTACGCCTACAATGAGCAGTTCTTC.

The chain links TRBV7-9 to TRBJ2-2; 8 bases line up with TRBD2. Losses at the gene ends were 4 bases for V and 3 bases for J; bases not matched to a gene: 10. Germline lookup yields CDR1 SEHNR and CDR2 FQNEAQ (reference sequence). CDR3 length: 17 amino acids. CDR3 in amino acids: CASSSLPSGLYTGELFF. The CDR3 DNA reads TGTGCCAGCAGCTCCCTACCTAGCGGGCTTTACACCGGGGAGCTGTTTTTT.

The V call is TRBV5-8, the J call TRBJ2-5; D might be TRBD2 (6 bases). V was pared by 3 bases and J by 3 bases, with 15 bases between. Germline-derived CDR1 and CDR2 are SGHTS and YDEGEE. The CDR3 loop spans 15 amino acids. CDR3 protein: CASSSQGWGEETQYF. CDR3 nucleotides: TGTGCCAGCAGCTCCCAAGGTTGGGGGGAAGAGACCCAGTACTTC.

V is TRBV29-1 and J is TRBJ1-2; D ambiguous. The V end lost 1 base, the J end lost 9 bases, and 12 bases lay between the germline ends. CDR1 SQVTM and CDR2 ANQGSEA come from the germline V gene. The CDR3 covers 12 residues. The CDR3 spells CSVEVLGSSYTF. In nucleotides, the CDR3 is TGCAGCGTTGAAGTTCTCGGGAGCAGCTACACCTTC.

The V and J genes are TRBV19 and TRBJ2-5; 11 positions match TRBD2. The CDR3 runs to 14 residues. Unmatched junction bases numbered 3, after V lost 5 bases and J lost 4 bases. Germline CDR1 and CDR2: LNHDA and SQIVND (reference sequence). CDR3 DNA sequence: TGTGCCAGTAGTTTCCTAGCGGGAGGAGAGACCCAGTACTTC. Residues: CASSFLAGGETQYF. Full variable domain (rest looked up from reference TRBV19 and TRBJ2-5): DGGITQSPKYLFRKEGQNVTLSCEQNLNHDAMYWYRQDPGQGLRLIYYSQIVNDFQKGDIAEGYSVSREKKESFPLTVTSAQKNPTAFYLCASSFLAGGETQYFGPGTRLLVL.

The chain uses TRBV28 and TRBJ1-2; 9 bases fit TRBD1. There are 12 residues in the CDR3. Germline CDR1 and CDR2: MDHEN and SYDVKM. V lost 6 bases and J lost 4; bases outside the gene matches: 0. The CDR3 is CASRQGAYGYTF. The CDR3, as DNA: TGTGCCAGCAGACAGGGGGCCTATGGCTACACCTTC.

The rearrangement uses TRBV11-2 and TRBJ1-6; D not resolved. Germline V gene lookup returns CDR1 SGHAT and CDR2 FQNNGV. Trimming took off 5 bases at V and 6 bases at J, with 14 bases between the two ends. This CDR3 comprises 15 residues. CDR3 in DNA: TGTGCCAGCAGCCCCGGCGTGAGTCTTAATTCACCCCTCCACTTT. It translates to CASSPGVSLNSPLHF.

The table lists this clone with a few counts. This chain joins TRBV7-9 and TRBJ1-2, with D hard to call. The CDR3 covers 14 residues. CDR1 SEHNR and CDR2 FQNEAQ come from the germline V gene (reference sequence). V lost 1 base and J lost 4, with 10 bases in between. The CDR3 region is CASSLGDGSYGYTF. CDR3 sequence (DNA): TGTGCCAGCAGCTTAGGAGACGGCTCCTATGGCTACACCTTC.

This clone was found once. V usage is TRBV7-2 and J usage is TRBJ1-1; D not resolved. This CDR3 has 13 residues. V was clipped by 1 base and J by 7 bases, with 10 bases between them. Germline CDR1 is SGHTA and CDR2 is FQGNSA. The CDR3 sequence is CASSLGVRSEAFF. CDR3 in DNA: TGTGCCAGCAGCTTAGGCGTCAGGAGTGAAGCTTTCTTT.

The chain links TRBV2 to TRBJ2-7; a possible D gene is TRBD1 (6 bases). V dropped 4 bases and J dropped 3 bases, with 13 bases sitting between them. Germline V lookup: CDR1 SNHLY, CDR2 FYNNEI. This CDR3 has 14 residues. CDR3 bases: TGTGCCAGCAGTGGGTCGTGGACAGTCTACGAGCAGTACTTC. Amino acids: CASSGSWTVYEQYF.

V gene TRBV6-5 combines with J gene TRBJ1-2, with TRBD1 matching 8 bases. Per germline, CDR1 MNHEY and CDR2 SVGAGI. The V segment lost 5 bases and the J segment 0 bases; nucleotides outside the gene matches: 5. This CDR3 has 15 amino acids. CDR3 protein: CASSPDRAANYGYTF. CDR3 DNA: TGTGCCAGCAGTCCGGACAGGGCCGCTAACTATGGCTACACCTTC.